This is a list of T cell receptor beta chains from one sample in a study of blood T cell repertoires in COVID-19. The protocol was immunoSEQ multiplex PCR, while the TCRdb copy is restricted to in-frame clones and leaves out a portion. In the table there are 50,000 to 60,000 clones, approximately 88% of which are singletons. Sequencing was carried out using peripheral blood. Source of these receptors: a man in his forties or fifties with COVID-19, enrolled during active disease. The CDR3 runs from the conserved cysteine through the conserved F or W. The order of the fields is V gene, J gene, clone size, D gene, CDR3 DNA, CDR3 protein. The D gene is left open where the match is weak. Some rows have no size entry. The others give once, few or many, or a class for an expanded clone.

v_call: TRBV6-5
j_call: TRBJ1-2
clone_size: .
d_call: .
cdr3_nt: TGTGCCAGCAGTCACCAGGGGAGTTACTATGGCTACACCTTC
cdr3_aa: CASSHQGSYYGYTF

v_call: TRBV28
j_call: TRBJ2-5
clone_size: .
d_call: TRBD1
cdr3_nt: TGTGCCAGCAGTTCACAGGGGGTGGAAGAGACCCAGTACTTC
cdr3_aa: CASSSQGVEETQYF

v_call: TRBV6-5
j_call: TRBJ1-6
clone_size: .
d_call: .
cdr3_nt: TGTGCCAGCAGTTACAGGGGTAATTCACCCCTCCACTTT
cdr3_aa: CASSYRGNSPLHF

v_call: TRBV7-9
j_call: TRBJ2-3
clone_size: .
d_call: TRBD2
cdr3_nt: TGTGCCAGCAGCGTTAGCGGGGGCGGCACAGATACGCAGTATTTT
cdr3_aa: CASSVSGGGTDTQYF

v_call: TRBV7-9
j_call: TRBJ1-1
clone_size: .
d_call: .
cdr3_nt: TGTGCCAGCAGCTTAGACACGAACACTGAAGCTTTCTTT
cdr3_aa: CASSLDTNTEAFF

v_call: TRBV6-1
j_call: TRBJ1-6
clone_size: .
d_call: .
cdr3_nt: TGTGCCAGCAGTGATTCAAGAGATAATTCACCCCTCCACTTT
cdr3_aa: CASSDSRDNSPLHF

v_call: TRBV12-5
j_call: TRBJ2-1
clone_size: .
d_call: TRBD2
cdr3_nt: TGTGCTAGTGGTTTGGAGCCTTTGGGACTAGCGGGCAATGAGCAGTTCTTC
cdr3_aa: CASGLEPLGLAGNEQFF

v_call: TRBV7-3
j_call: TRBJ1-2
clone_size: .
d_call: .
cdr3_nt: TGTGCCAGCAGACGAATTACCGGGGACTACACCTTC
cdr3_aa: CASRRITGDYTF

v_call: TRBV30
j_call: TRBJ2-4
clone_size: .
d_call: .
cdr3_nt: TGTGCCTGGAATTGGGCAGGGCCGGGGGTAAACATTCAGTACTTC
cdr3_aa: CAWNWAGPGVNIQYF

v_call: TRBV11-2
j_call: TRBJ2-1
clone_size: .
d_call: TRBD1
cdr3_nt: TGTGCCAGCAGCTTAGATCTGGGTAGGGGGCGTGAGCAGTTCTTC
cdr3_aa: CASSLDLGRGREQFF

v_call: TRBV28
j_call: TRBJ2-5
clone_size: .
d_call: .
cdr3_nt: TGTGCCAGCAGGTTCGGAGAGACCCAGTACTTC
cdr3_aa: CASRFGETQYF

v_call: TRBV4-1
j_call: TRBJ2-3
clone_size: medium-sized
d_call: TRBD2
cdr3_nt: TGCGCCAGCAGCCTTAGCGGGGGCCCTAGCACAGATACGCAGTATTTT
cdr3_aa: CASSLSGGPSTDTQYF

v_call: TRBV6-5
j_call: TRBJ2-1
clone_size: .
d_call: TRBD1
cdr3_nt: TGTGCCAGCAGTTACCTGGGACAGGGGGCAGGGAATGAGCAGTTCTTC
cdr3_aa: CASSYLGQGAGNEQFF

v_call: TRBV10-3
j_call: TRBJ2-4
clone_size: .
d_call: TRBD2
cdr3_nt: TGTGCCATCAGTGAAGGCAGGGAGGGGAACATTCAGTACTTC
cdr3_aa: CAISEGREGNIQYF

v_call: TRBV5-5
j_call: TRBJ2-1
clone_size: .
d_call: TRBD2
cdr3_nt: TGTGCCAGCAGCACTAGGGGCGCTGGACTAGCGGGAGGGCAATCGAATGAGCAGTTCTTC
cdr3_aa: CASSTRGAGLAGGQSNEQFF

v_call: TRBV5-1
j_call: TRBJ2-3
clone_size: .
d_call: .
cdr3_nt: TGCGCCAGCAGCTTGATTGGCGGGGGCACAGATACGCAGTATTTT
cdr3_aa: CASSLIGGGTDTQYF

v_call: TRBV5-5
j_call: TRBJ2-7
clone_size: .
d_call: TRBD2
cdr3_nt: TGTGCCAGCAGCTTAAGGGCTAGCGGGAGCCCGGAGCAGTACTTC
cdr3_aa: CASSLRASGSPEQYF

v_call: TRBV6-5
j_call: TRBJ2-7
clone_size: .
d_call: TRBD1
cdr3_nt: TGTGCCAGCAGTTACCGGGACAGCGAAGGCTACGAGCAGTACTTC
cdr3_aa: CASSYRDSEGYEQYF

v_call: TRBV5-4
j_call: TRBJ2-5
clone_size: .
d_call: TRBD2
cdr3_nt: TGTGCCAGCAGCTTGGTTACTAGCGGGAGGGGACAAGAGACCCAGTACTTC
cdr3_aa: CASSLVTSGRGQETQYF

v_call: TRBV9
j_call: TRBJ2-1
clone_size: .
d_call: .
cdr3_nt: TGTGCCAGCAGCGTAGGGTTCGGTGACAATGAGCAGTTCTTC
cdr3_aa: CASSVGFGDNEQFF

v_call: TRBV29-1
j_call: TRBJ1-2
clone_size: .
d_call: TRBD1
cdr3_nt: TGCAGCGTCCGGGACAGGGGGGCACGGCAAGGCTACACCTTC
cdr3_aa: CSVRDRGARQGYTF

v_call: TRBV2
j_call: TRBJ2-2
clone_size: few
d_call: TRBD2
cdr3_nt: TGTGCCAGCAGATTACTAGCGGGAGGCAACACCGGGGAGCTGTTTTTT
cdr3_aa: CASRLLAGGNTGELFF

v_call: TRBV4-2
j_call: TRBJ1-6
clone_size: .
d_call: .
cdr3_nt: TGTGCCAGCAGCCAAGACAGGGATAGAACCAATTCACCCCTCCACTTT
cdr3_aa: CASSQDRDRTNSPLHF

v_call: TRBV19
j_call: TRBJ2-1
clone_size: few
d_call: .
cdr3_nt: TGTGCCAGTAGTATAGATAGGGGACTTAGCTCCTACAATGAGCAGTTCTTC
cdr3_aa: CASSIDRGLSSYNEQFF

v_call: TRBV7-2
j_call: TRBJ2-2
clone_size: .
d_call: .
cdr3_nt: TGTGCCAGCAGCTTACGGGGATCCAACACCGGGGAGCTGTTTTTT
cdr3_aa: CASSLRGSNTGELFF

v_call: TRBV5-1
j_call: TRBJ1-1
clone_size: .
d_call: .
cdr3_nt: TGCGCCAGCACCATCCGTTCGGGTATGAACACTGAAGCTTTCTTT
cdr3_aa: CASTIRSGMNTEAFF

v_call: TRBV18
j_call: TRBJ2-7
clone_size: .
d_call: .
cdr3_nt: TGTGCCAGCTCACCACCTTTGGCTAGCGCCTACGAGCAGTACTTC
cdr3_aa: CASSPPLASAYEQYF

v_call: TRBV4-1
j_call: TRBJ2-4
clone_size: .
d_call: TRBD2
cdr3_nt: TGCGCCAGCAGTCCAGGGCTAGCGGGGGGACTAGCCAAAAACATTCAGTACTTC
cdr3_aa: CASSPGLAGGLAKNIQYF

v_call: TRBV6-5
j_call: TRBJ2-7
clone_size: .
d_call: TRBD1
cdr3_nt: TGTGCCTCCCCCCCCGGGACAGGGGTTGTAGAGCAGTACTTC
cdr3_aa: CASPPGTGVVEQYF

v_call: TRBV25-1
j_call: TRBJ1-2
clone_size: .
d_call: TRBD1
cdr3_nt: TGTGCCAGCAGTGGAACAGGGGGCGGTTTGCGTGGCTACACCTTC
cdr3_aa: CASSGTGGGLRGYTF

v_call: TRBV3-1/TRBV3-2
j_call: TRBJ1-2
clone_size: .
d_call: .
cdr3_nt: TGTGCCAGCAGCCAGTCAATTACAGACAACTATGGCTACACCTTC
cdr3_aa: CASSQSITDNYGYTF

v_call: TRBV6-5
j_call: TRBJ1-2
clone_size: .
d_call: .
cdr3_nt: TGTGCCAGCAGGACCTTGGAGGGCCGACGGTATGGCTACACCTTC
cdr3_aa: CASRTLEGRRYGYTF

v_call: TRBV7-9
j_call: TRBJ2-1
clone_size: .
d_call: TRBD2
cdr3_nt: TGTGCCAGCAGACGGACTAGCGGGGAACCTTACAATGAGCAGTTCTTC
cdr3_aa: CASRRTSGEPYNEQFF

v_call: TRBV3-1/TRBV3-2
j_call: TRBJ2-3
clone_size: .
d_call: TRBD2
cdr3_nt: TGTGCCAGCAGCCAAGCCGGCGGGGGGCTCCAGTATTTT
cdr3_aa: CASSQAGGGLQYF

v_call: TRBV28
j_call: TRBJ2-2
clone_size: .
d_call: .
cdr3_nt: TGTGCCAGCTTACAGGAGCGAGACGGGGAGCTGTTTTTT
cdr3_aa: CASLQERDGELFF

v_call: TRBV5-5
j_call: TRBJ1-3
clone_size: .
d_call: .
cdr3_nt: TGTGCCAGCAGCTTGTTGGCCTTCTCTGGAAACACCATATATTTT
cdr3_aa: CASSLLAFSGNTIYF